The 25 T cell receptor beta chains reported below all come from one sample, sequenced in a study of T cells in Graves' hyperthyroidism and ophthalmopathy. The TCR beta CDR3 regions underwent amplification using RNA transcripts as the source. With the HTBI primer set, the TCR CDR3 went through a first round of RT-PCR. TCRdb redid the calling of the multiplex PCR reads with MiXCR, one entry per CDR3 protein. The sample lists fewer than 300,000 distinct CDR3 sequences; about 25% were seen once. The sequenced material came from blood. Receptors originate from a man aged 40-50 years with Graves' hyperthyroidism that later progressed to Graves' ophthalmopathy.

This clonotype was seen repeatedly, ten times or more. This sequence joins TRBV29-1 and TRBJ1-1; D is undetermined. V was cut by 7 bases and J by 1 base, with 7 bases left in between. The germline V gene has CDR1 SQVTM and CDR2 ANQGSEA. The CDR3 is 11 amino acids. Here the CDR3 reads CSGVGNTEAFF. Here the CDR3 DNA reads TGCAGCGGGGTCGGGAACACTGAAGCTTTCTTT.

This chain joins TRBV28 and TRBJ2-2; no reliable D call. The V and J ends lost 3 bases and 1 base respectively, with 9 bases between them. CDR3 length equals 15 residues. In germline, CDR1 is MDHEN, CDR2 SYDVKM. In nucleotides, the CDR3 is TGTGCCAGCAGTTTCGAGGACGGGAACACCGGGGAGCTGTTTTTT. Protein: CASSFEDGNTGELFF.

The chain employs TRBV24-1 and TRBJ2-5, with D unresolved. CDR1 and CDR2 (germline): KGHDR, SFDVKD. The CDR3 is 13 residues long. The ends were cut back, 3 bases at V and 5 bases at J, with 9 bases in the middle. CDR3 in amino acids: CATSDILGETQYF. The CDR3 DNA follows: TGTGCCACCAGTGATATTCTGGGTGAGACCCAGTACTTC.

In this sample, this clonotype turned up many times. Here the CDR3 reads CASTETGDGYTF. CDR3 DNA sequence: TGTGCCAGCACAGAGACAGGAGATGGCTACACCTTC. The chain combines TRBV2 with TRBJ1-2; D may be TRBD1 (6 bases). The CDR3 is made up of 12 amino acids. The V and J ends lost 7 bases and 6 bases respectively, with 12 bases between them. Per the germline V gene, CDR1 is SNHLY and CDR2 is FYNNEI. The entire variable domain, with the rest obtained from reference TRBV2 and TRBJ1-2, is as follows: EPEVTQTPSHQVTQMGQEVILRCVPISNHLYFYWYRQILGQKVEFLVSFYNNEISEKSEIFDDQFSVERPDGSNFTLKIRSTKLEDSAMYFCASTETGDGYTFGSGTRLTVV.

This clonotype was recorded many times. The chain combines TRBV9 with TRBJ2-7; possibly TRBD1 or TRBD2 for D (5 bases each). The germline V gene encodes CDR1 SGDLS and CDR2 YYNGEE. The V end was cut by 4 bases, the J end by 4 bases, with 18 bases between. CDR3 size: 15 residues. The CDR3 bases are TGTGCCAGCAGCCCCCTTGGGGCCACGGGGTACGAGCAGTACTTC. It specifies CASSPLGATGYEQYF.

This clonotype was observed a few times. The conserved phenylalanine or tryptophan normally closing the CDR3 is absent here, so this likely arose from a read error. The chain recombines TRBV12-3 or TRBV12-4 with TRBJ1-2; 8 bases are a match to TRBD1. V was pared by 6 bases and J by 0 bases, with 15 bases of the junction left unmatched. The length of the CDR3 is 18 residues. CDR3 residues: CASSTTDRTGKANYGYTL. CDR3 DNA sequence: TGTGCCAGCAGCACCACCGACCGGACAGGGAAGGCTAACTATGGCTACACCCTC.

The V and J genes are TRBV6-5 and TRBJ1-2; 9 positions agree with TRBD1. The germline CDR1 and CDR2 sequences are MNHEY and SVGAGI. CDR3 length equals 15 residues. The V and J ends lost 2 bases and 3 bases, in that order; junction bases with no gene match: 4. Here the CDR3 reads CASSYPDRGDYGYTF. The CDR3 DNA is TGTGCCAGCAGTTACCCGGACAGGGGAGACTATGGCTACACCTTC.

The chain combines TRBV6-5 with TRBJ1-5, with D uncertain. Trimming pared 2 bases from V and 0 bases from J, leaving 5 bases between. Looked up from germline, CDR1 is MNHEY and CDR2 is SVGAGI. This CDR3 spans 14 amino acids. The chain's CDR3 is CASSYESSNQPQHF. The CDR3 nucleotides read TGTGCCAGCAGTTACGAGTCTAGCAATCAGCCCCAGCATTTT.

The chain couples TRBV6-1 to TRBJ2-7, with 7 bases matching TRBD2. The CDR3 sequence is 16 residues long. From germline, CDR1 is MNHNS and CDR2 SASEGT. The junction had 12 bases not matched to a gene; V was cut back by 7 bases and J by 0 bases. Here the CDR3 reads CASNLMGLAVSYEQYF. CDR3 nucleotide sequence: TGTGCCAGCAACCTGATGGGGCTAGCGGTCTCCTACGAGCAGTACTTC.

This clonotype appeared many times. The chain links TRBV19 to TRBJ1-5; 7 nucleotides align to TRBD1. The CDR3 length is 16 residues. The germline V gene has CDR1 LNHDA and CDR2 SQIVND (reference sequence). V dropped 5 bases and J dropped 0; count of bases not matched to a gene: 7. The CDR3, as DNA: TGTGCCAGTAGTCCAGACAGGGCATATAGCAATCAGCCCCAGCATTTT. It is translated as CASSPDRAYSNQPQHF.

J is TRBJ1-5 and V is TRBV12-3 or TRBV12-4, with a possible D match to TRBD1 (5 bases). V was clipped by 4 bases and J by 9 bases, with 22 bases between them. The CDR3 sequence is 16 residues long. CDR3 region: CASSSPGPTSLWPQHF. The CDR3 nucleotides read TGTGCCAGCAGTTCCCCGGGACCGACGTCCTTGTGGCCCCAGCATTTT.

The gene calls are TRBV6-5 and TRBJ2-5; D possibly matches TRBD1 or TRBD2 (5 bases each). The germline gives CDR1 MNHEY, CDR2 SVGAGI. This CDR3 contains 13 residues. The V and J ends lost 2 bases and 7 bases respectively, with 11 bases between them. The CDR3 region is CASSYPARGTQYF. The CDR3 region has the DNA TGTGCCAGCAGTTACCCAGCGAGGGGGACCCAGTACTTC.

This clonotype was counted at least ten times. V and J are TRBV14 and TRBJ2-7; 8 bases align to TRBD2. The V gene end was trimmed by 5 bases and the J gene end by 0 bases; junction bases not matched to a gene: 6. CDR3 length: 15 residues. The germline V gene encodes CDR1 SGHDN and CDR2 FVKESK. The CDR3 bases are TGTGCCAGCAGCGACCTAGGGACTAGCTCCTACGAGCAGTACTTC. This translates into CASSDLGTSSYEQYF.

In DNA form, the CDR3 reads TGTGCCAGCAGCTTGACCAACAGGGTGCGCGAGCAGTACTTC. It codes for CASSLTNRVREQYF. The rearrangement joins TRBV7-8 to TRBJ2-7; D is possibly TRBD1 (6 bases). Germline lookup yields CDR1 SGHVS and CDR2 FQNEAQ. The CDR3 spans 14 residues. Trimming pared 3 bases from V and 6 bases from J, leaving 15 bases between.

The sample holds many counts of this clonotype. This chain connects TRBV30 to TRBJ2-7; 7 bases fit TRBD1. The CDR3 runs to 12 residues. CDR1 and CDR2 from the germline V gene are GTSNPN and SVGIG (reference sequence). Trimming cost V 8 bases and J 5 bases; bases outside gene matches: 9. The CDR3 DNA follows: TGTGCCGTAAACAGGGGTCAGGACGAGCAGTACTTC. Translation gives CAVNRGQDEQYF.

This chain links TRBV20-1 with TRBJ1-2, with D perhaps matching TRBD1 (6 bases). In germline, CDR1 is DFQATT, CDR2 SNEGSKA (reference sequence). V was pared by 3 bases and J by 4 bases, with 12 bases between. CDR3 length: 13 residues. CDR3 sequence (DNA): TGCAGTGCTAGGGGGGGGCTCGGCTATGGCTACACCTTC. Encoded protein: CSARGGLGYGYTF.

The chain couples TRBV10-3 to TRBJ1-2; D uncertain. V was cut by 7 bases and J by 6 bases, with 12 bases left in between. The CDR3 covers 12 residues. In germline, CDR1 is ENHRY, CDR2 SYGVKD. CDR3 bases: TGTGCCATCACCTCGGGGAGCGATGGCTACACCTTC. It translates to CAITSGSDGYTF.

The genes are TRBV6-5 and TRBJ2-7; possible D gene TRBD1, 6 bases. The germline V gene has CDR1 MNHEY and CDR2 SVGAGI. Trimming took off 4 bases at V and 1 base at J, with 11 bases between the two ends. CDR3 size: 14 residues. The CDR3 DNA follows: TGTGCCAGCAGTTCCAGGGGTAGGTCCTACGAGCAGTACTTC. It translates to CASSSRGRSYEQYF.

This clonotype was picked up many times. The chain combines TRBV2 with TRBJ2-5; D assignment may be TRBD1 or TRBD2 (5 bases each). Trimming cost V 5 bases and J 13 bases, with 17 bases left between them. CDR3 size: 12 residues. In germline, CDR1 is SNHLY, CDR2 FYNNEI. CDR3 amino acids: CASSRLSGPRYF. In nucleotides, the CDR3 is TGTGCCAGCAGTCGACTATCGGGACCACGGTACTTC.

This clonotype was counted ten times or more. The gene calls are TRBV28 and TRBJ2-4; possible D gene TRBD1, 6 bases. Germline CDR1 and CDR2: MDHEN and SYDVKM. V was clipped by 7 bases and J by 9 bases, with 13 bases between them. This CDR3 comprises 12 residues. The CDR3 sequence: CASTGQQGIQYF. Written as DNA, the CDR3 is TGTGCCAGCACTGGACAGCAGGGCATTCAGTACTTC.

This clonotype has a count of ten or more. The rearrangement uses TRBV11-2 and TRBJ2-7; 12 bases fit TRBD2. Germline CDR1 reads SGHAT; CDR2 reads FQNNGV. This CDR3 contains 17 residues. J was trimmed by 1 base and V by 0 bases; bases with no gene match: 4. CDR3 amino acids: CASSLELAGGGSYEQYF. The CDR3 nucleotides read TGTGCCAGCAGCTTAGAACTAGCGGGGGGTGGTTCCTACGAGCAGTACTTC.

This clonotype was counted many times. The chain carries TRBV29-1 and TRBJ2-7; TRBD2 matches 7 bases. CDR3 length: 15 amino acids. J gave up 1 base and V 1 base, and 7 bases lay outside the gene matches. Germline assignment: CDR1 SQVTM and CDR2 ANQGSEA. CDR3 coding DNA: TGCAGCGTTGAAGGAAGCGGGGCCGATTCCTACGAGCAGTACTTC. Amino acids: CSVEGSGADSYEQYF.

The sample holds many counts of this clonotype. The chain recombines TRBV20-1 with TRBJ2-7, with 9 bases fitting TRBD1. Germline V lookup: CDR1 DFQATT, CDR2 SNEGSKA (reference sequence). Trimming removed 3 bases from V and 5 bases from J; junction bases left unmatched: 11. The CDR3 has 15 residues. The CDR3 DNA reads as TGCAGTGCTAGGGTCGTCGGGGACAGGGCTCACGAGCAGTACTTC. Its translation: CSARVVGDRAHEQYF.

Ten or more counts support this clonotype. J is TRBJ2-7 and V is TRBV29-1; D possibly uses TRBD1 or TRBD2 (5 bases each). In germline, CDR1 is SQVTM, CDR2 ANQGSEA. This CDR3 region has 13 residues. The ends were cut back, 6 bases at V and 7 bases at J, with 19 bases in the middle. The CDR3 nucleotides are TGCAGCGTCGGCCCGGGGCTTTCCTCGGAGCAGTACTTC. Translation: CSVGPGLSSEQYF.

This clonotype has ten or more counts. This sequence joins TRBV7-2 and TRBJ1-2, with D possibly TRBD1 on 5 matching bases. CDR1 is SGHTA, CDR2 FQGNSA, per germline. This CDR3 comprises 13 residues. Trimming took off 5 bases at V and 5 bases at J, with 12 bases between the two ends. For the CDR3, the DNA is TGTGCCAGCAGCGACCGGACAAAGTATGGCTACACCTTC. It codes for CASSDRTKYGYTF. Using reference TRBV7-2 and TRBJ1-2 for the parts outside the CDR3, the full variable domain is GAGVSQSPSNKVTEKGKDVELRCDPISGHTALYWYRQSLGQGLEFLIYFQGNSAPDKSGLPSDRFSAERTGGSVSTLTIQRTQQEDSAVYLCASSDRTKYGYTFGSGTRLTVV.